This T cell receptor (beta chain) stems from a study of OX40 agonist ivuxolimab in advanced cancers. A note on the overall study: Ivuxolimab was a fully human IgG2 agonistic monoclonal antibody targeting the costimulatory receptor OX40 (CD134). Intravenous ivuxolimab was administered to patients every 2 weeks at six dose levels: 0.01, 0.1, 0.3, 1.5, 3 and 10 mg/kg. Of the approximately 54 dose-escalation patients, hepatocellular carcinoma was present in approximately 20, melanoma in around 15, renal cell carcinoma in 9 and head and neck cancer in 9. A male proportion of roughly 80% and a mean age of approximately 61 years, ranging from 23 to 79, were recorded for the dose-escalation cohort. Patients were allowed to have had prior anti-PD-1, anti-PD-L1 or anti-CTLA-4 therapy, and 40% of the dose-escalation patients had previously received checkpoint inhibitors. Partial responses were achieved by three dose-escalation patients, of whom one had hepatocellular carcinoma and two had cutaneous melanoma. The purpose of peripheral TCRbeta sequencing was to test whether ivuxolimab changed TCR sequence diversity and led to clonal T-cell expansion. The monotherapy dose-escalation portion (N ≈ 55 patients) of the phase I ivuxolimab trial is reported in the paper.

To sequence the TCRbeta CDR3 region, genomic DNA was isolated from the sorted cells. The immunoSEQ Assay was used for sequencing of TCRbeta CDR3 regions. The clones in this table, taken by TCRdb from immuneACCESS, are in-frame only. Not every clone is retained; where verified, under half of the shortfall comes from an unresolved V gene, and the cause of the rest is unknown. The sample table holds tens of thousands of clones, of which roughly 80% were seen once. The biggest ten clones account for 1.5% to 2% of the sample. Study-wide findings and limitations: After ivuxolimab, expanded clones were on average more numerous among CD8+ T cells than among CD4+ T cells. In the 0.1-3.0 mg/kg groups, partial responders were among the patients with the lowest normalized peripheral clonal expansion, particularly in CD8+ T cells. Which antigens the clonally expanded peripheral T cells were specific for was not determined. At doses from 0.1 to 3.0 mg/kg, clonal expansion was seen in both CD4+ and CD8+ blood T cells between baseline and week 6. Low levels of normalized T-cell clonal expansion were also seen in some patients who did not respond.

The trial excluded patients who had a history of autoimmune disease or were on systemic immunosuppression. In every dose cohort, peripheral blood was drawn for TCR sequencing at baseline, cycle 4 day 1, and cycle 7 day 1. The samples were taken from a phase I, first-in-human, multicenter, open-label dose-escalation trial of ivuxolimab. The trial enrolled adults with locally advanced or metastatic head and neck squamous cell, hepatocellular, melanoma or renal cell carcinoma. Before TCR sequencing, CD4+ T cells and CD8+ T cells were sorted from peripheral blood as separate populations. From cysteine to phenylalanine, the CDR3 is 15 amino acids long. The entry retains the CDR3 DNA only, 45 bases that are in frame from base 1. The germline V and J ends show losses of 4 bases and 6 bases respectively, and no gene match explains 7 bases of the junction. The germline V gene encodes CDR1 SGHNT and CDR2 YYREEE (reference sequence).

On this clone itself: It has no known antigen specificity. One base away there is no much larger clone; base qualities are not given.

Source: CD4+ or CD8+ T cells sorted from blood, taken in a trial of the OX40 agonist ivuxolimab. This receptor chain uses TRBV5-4 and TRBJ2-2, with 9 junctional bases fitting TRBD2. The sequence derives from an adult with an advanced solid tumor such as melanoma, head and neck, liver or kidney cancer. CDR3 reads: CASSPGTSIAGELFF. The nucleotides are TGTGCCAGCAGCCCCGGGACTAGCATCGCCGGGGAGCTGTTTTTT.